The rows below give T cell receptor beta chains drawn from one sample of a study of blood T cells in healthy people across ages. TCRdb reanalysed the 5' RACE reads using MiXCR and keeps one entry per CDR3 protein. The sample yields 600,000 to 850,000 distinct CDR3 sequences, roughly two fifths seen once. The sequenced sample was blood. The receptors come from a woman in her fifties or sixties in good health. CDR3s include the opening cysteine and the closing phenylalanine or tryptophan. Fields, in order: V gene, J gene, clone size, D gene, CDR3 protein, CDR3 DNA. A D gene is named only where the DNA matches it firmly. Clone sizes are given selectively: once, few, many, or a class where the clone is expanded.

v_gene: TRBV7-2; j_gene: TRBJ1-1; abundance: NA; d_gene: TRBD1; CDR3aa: CASSNRDRGAEAFF; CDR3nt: TGTGCCAGCAGCAACCGGGACAGAGGGGCTGAAGCTTTCTTT
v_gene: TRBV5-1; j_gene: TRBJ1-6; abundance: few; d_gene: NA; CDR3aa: CASSLGTEHNSPLHF; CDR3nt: TGCGCCAGCAGCTTGGGGACAGAACATAATTCACCCCTCCACTTT
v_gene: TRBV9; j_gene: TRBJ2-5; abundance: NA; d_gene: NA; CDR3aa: CASSGSRGWYQETQYF; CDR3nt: TGTGCCAGCAGCGGAAGCAGGGGCTGGTACCAAGAGACCCAGTACTTC
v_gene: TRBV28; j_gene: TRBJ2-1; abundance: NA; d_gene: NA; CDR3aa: CASRQESSYNEQFF; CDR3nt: TGTGCCAGCAGACAGGAAAGCTCCTACAATGAGCAGTTCTTC
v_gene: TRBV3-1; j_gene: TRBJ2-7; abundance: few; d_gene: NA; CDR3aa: CASSQGQSYNEQYF; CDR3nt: TGTGCCAGCAGCCAAGGACAGTCCTACAATGAGCAGTACTTC
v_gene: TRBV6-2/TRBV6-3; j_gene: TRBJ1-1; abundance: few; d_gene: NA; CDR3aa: CASSYGQGTEAFF; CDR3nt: TGTGCCAGCAGTTACGGTCAAGGCACTGAAGCTTTCTTT
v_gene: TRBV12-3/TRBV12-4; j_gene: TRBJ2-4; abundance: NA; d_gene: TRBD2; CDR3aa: CASSSGTSGGRDIQYF; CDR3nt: TGTGCCAGCAGTTCCGGGACTAGCGGGGGGAGGGACATTCAGTACTTC
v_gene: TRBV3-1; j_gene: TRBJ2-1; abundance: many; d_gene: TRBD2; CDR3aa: CASSPGREVGEQFF; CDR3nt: TGTGCCAGCAGCCCCGGGAGGGAAGTTGGTGAGCAGTTCTTC
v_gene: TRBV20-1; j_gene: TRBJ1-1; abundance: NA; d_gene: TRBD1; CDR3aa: CSARTGATEAFF; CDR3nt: TGCAGTGCTAGAACAGGGGCTACTGAAGCTTTCTTT
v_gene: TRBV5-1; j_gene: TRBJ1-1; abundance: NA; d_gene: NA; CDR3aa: CASSPSDDTEAFF; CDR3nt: TGCGCCAGCAGCCCCTCAGATGACACTGAAGCTTTCTTT
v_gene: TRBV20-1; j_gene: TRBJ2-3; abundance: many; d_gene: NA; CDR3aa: CSARDAGLGTDTQYF; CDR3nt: TGCAGTGCTAGAGATGCGGGTTTGGGCACAGATACGCAGTATTTT
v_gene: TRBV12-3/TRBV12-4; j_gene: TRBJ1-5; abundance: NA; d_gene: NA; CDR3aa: CASSLARAQPQHF; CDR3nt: TGTGCCAGCAGTTTAGCACGGGCTCAGCCCCAGCATTTT
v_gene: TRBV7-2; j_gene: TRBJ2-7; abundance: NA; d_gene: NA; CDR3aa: CASSVGWSSYEQYF; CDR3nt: TGTGCCAGCAGCGTTGGCTGGAGCTCCTACGAGCAGTACTTC
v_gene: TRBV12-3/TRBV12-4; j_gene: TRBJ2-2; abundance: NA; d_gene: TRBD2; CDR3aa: CASSPGTSGYTGELFF; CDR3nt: TGTGCCAGCAGTCCCGGGACTAGCGGCTACACCGGGGAGCTGTTTTTT
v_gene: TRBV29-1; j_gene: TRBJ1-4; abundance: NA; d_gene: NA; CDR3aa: CSVVEALYGEKLFF; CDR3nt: TGCAGCGTTGTGGAGGCACTTTACGGTGAAAAACTGTTTTTT
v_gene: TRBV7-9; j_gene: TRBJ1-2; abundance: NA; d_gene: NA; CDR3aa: CASSILEGGRSYGYTF; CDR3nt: TGTGCCAGCAGCATCCTGGAGGGCGGGCGTAGCTATGGCTACACCTTC
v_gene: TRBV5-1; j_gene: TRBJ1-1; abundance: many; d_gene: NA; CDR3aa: CASSLVGGGRLVTEAFF; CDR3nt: TGCGCCAGCAGCTTGGTTGGCGGGGGGCGCTTGGTCACTGAAGCTTTCTTT
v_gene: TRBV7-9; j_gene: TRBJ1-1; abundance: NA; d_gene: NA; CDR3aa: CASSFEGFVRGTEAFF; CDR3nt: TGTGCCAGCAGCTTTGAGGGGTTCGTCCGGGGCACTGAAGCTTTCTTT
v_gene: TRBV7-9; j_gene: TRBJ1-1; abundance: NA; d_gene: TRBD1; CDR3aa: CACSNPGTGYQAFF; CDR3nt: TGTGCCTGCAGCAATCCCGGGACAGGGTATCAAGCTTTCTTT
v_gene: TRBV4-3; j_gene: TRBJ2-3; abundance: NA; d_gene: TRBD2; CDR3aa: CASSQGRSGRKTDTQYF; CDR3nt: TGCGCCAGCAGCCAAGGCCGAAGCGGGAGGAAGACAGATACGCAGTATTTT
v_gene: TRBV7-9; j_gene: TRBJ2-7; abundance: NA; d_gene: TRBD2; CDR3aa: CASSSRTGETSGSGEQYF; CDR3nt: TGTGCCAGCAGCTCCCGGACAGGGGAGACTAGCGGGAGTGGCGAGCAGTACTTC
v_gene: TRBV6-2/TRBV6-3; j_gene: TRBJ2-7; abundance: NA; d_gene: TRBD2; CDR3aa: CASRQTGLAGGPSYEQYF; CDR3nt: TGTGCCAGCAGGCAAACGGGACTAGCGGGAGGGCCATCCTACGAGCAGTACTTC
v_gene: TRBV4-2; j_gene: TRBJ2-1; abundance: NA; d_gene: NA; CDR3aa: CASSQGGAEYQETQFF; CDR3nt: TGTGCCAGCAGCCAAGGGGGCGCAGAGTACCAAGAGACCCAGTTCTTC
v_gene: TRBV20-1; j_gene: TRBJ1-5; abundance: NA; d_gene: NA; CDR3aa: CSARDRSSYSNQPQHF; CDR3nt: TGCAGTGCAAGGGACCGTTCCTCTTATAGCAATCAGCCCCAGCATTTT
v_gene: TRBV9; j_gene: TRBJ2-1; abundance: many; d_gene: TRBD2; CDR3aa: CASSVSGGDNEQFF; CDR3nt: TGTGCCAGCAGCGTTAGCGGGGGGGACAATGAGCAGTTCTTC
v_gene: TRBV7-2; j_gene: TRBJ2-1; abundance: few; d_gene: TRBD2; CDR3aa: CASSLVGGGANNEQFF; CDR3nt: TGTGCCAGCAGCTTAGTGGGCGGGGGGGCAAACAATGAGCAGTTCTTC
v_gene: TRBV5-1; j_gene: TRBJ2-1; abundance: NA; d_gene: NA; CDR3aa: CASSLEALGYNEQFF; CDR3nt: TGCGCCAGCAGCTTGGAGGCCTTGGGGTACAATGAGCAGTTCTTT
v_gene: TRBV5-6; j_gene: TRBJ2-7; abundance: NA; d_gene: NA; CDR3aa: CASRAVQDTTYEQYF; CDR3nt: TGTGCCAGCAGGGCTGTACAGGATACAACCTACGAGCAGTACTTC
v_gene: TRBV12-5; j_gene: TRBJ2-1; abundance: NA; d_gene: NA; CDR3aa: CASALTGAGYNEQFF; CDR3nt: TGTGCTAGTGCCCTGACGGGAGCGGGTTACAATGAGCAGTTCTTC
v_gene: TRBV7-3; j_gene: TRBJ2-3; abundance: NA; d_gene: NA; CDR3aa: CASSTQAAGTDTQYF; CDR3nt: TGTGCCAGCAGCACCCAGGCGGCGGGTACAGATACGCAGTATTTT
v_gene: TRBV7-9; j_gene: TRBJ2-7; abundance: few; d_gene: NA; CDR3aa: CASTSAVSSYEQYF; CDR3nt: TGTGCCAGCACCTCGGCAGTTAGCTCCTACGAGCAGTACTTC
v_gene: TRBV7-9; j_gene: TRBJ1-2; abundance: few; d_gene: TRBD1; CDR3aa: CASSDRAVAYGYTF; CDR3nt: TGTGCCAGCAGCGACAGGGCTGTAGCCTATGGCTACACCTTC
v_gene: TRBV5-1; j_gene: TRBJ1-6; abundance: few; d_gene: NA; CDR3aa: CASSLEAEKWSPLHF; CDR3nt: TGCGCCAGCAGCTTGGAAGCGGAGAAGTGGTCACCCCTCCACTTT
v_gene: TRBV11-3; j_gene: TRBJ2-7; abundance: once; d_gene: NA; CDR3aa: CASSLQGSNEQYF; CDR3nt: TGTGCCAGCAGCTTACAGGGGAGCAACGAGCAGTACTTC
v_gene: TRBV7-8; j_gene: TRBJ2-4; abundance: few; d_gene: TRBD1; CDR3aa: CASSSPGQILAKNIQYF; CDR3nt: TGTGCCAGCAGCTCACCGGGACAGATTTTAGCCAAAAACATTCAGTACTTC
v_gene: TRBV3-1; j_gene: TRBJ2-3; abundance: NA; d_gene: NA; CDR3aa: CASSQYGADTQYF; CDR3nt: TGTGCCAGCAGCCAATACGGCGCAGATACGCAGTATTTT
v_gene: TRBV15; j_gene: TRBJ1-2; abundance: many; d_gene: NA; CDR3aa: CATSRAGTENGYTF; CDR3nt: TGTGCCACCAGCAGAGCCGGGACGGAAAATGGCTACACCTTC
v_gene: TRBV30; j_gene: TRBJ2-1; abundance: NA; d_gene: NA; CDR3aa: CACRSGTAHRYYYNEQFF; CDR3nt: TGTGCCTGTAGATCGGGGACTGCTCATCGCTACTACTACAATGAGCAGTTCTTC
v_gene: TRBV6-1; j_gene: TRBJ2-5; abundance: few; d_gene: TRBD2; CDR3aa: CASSEASGGTWETQYF; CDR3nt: TGTGCCAGCAGTGAAGCTAGCGGGGGTACGTGGGAGACCCAGTACTTC
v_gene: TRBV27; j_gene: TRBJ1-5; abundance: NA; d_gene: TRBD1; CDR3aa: CASSSMWDRRFFGNQPQHF; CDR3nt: TGTGCCAGCAGTTCGATGTGGGACAGGCGTTTTTTTGGGAATCAGCCCCAGCATTTT
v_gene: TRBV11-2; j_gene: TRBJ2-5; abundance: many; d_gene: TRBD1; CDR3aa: CASRGGEETQYF; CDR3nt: TGTGCCAGCAGAGGGGGCGAAGAGACCCAGTACTTC
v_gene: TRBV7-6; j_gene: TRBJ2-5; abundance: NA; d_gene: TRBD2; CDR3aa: CASSITSGGRQETQYF; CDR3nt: TGTGCCAGCAGCATTACTAGCGGGGGACGCCAAGAGACCCAGTACTTC
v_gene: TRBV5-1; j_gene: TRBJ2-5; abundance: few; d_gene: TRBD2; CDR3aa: CASSAPGLAGGLETQYF; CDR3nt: TGCGCCAGCAGCGCACCGGGACTAGCGGGAGGTTTAGAGACCCAGTACTTC
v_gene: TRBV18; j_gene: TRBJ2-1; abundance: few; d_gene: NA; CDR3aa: CASSPETPRGNEQFF; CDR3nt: TGTGCCAGCTCACCAGAGACCCCGCGGGGTAATGAGCAGTTCTTC
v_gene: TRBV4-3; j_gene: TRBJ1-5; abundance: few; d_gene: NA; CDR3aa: CASSQDWAGGGNQPQHF; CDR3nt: TGCGCCAGCAGCCAAGATTGGGCCGGGGGCGGCAATCAGCCCCAGCATTTT
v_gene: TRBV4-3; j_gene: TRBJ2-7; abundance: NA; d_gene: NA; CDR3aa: CASSQEKVSSYEQYF; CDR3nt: TGCGCCAGCAGCCAAGAAAAGGTCAGCTCCTACGAGCAGTACTTC
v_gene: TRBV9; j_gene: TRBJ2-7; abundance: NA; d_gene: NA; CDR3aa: CASSVDPTAGEQYF; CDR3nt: TGTGCCAGCAGCGTAGATCCCACTGCGGGCGAGCAGTACTTC
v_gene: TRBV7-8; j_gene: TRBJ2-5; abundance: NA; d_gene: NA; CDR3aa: CASSQQQGNEQYF; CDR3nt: TGTGCCAGCAGCCAACAACAGGGAAATGAGCAGTACTTC
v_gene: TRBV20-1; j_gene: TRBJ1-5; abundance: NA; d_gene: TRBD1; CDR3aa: CSAPQGADQPQHF; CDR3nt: TGCAGTGCACCACAGGGGGCTGATCAGCCCCAGCATTTT
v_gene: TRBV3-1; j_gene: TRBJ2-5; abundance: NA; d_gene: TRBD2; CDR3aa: CASSQKLARQETQYF; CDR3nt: TGTGCCAGCAGCCAAAAACTAGCGAGGCAAGAGACCCAGTACTTC
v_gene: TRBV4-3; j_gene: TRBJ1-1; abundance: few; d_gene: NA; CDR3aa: CASSQGSGAVAEAFF; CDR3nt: TGCGCCAGCAGCCAAGGTTCGGGGGCGGTTGCTGAAGCTTTCTTT
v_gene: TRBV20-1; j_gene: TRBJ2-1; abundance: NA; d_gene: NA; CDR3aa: CSARTPQEINEQFF; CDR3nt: TGCAGTGCTAGAACCCCTCAGGAGATCAATGAGCAGTTCTTC
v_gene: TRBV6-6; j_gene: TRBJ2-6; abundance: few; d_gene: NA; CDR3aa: CASRGLSSGANVLTF; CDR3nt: TGTGCCAGCAGAGGACTCAGCTCTGGGGCCAACGTCCTGACTTTC
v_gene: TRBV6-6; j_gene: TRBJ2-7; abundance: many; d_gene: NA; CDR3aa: CASSYTMSGEQYF; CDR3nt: TGTGCCAGCAGTTACACGATGAGCGGCGAGCAGTACTTC
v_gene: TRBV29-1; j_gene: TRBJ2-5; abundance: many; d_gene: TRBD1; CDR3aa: CSVEAPTGSETQYF; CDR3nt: TGCAGCGTTGAAGCCCCGACAGGGTCGGAGACCCAGTACTTC
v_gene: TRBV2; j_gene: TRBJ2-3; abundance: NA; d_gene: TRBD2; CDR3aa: CASSAYQRGSADTQYF; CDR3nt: TGTGCCAGCAGTGCCTACCAGCGGGGGTCCGCAGATACGCAGTATTTT